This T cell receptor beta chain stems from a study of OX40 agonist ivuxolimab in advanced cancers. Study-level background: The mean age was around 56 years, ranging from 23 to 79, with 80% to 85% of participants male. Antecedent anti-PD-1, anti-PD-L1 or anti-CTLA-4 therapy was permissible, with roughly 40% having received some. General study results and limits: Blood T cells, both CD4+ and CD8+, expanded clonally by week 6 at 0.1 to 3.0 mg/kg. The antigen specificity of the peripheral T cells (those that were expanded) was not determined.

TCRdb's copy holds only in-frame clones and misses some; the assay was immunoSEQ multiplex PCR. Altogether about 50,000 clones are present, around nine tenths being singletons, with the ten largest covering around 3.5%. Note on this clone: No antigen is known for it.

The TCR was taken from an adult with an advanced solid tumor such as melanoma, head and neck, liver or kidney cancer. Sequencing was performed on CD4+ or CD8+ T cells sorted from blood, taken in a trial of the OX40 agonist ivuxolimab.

The CDR3 region is CASSQISDIQYF. In DNA, the CDR3 is TGTGCCAGCAGCCAGATTTCGGACATTCAGTACTTC. The chain links TRBV2 to TRBJ2-4; D gene uncertain. V lost 6 bases and J lost 8, with 11 bases in between. The V gene's germline CDR1 is SNHLY and CDR2 FYNNEI. The CDR3 covers 12 residues.